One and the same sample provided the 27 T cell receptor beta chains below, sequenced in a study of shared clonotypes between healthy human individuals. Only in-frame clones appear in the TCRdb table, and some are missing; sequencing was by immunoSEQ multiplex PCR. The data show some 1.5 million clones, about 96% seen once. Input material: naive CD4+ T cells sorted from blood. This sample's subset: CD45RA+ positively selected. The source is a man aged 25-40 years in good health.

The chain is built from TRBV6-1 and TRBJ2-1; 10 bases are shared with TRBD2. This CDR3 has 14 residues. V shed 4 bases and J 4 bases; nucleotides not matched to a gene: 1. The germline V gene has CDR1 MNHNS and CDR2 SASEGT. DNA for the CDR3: TGTGCCAGCAGTGGTAGCGGGGGGTACAATGAGCAGTTCTTC. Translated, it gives CASSGSGGYNEQFF.

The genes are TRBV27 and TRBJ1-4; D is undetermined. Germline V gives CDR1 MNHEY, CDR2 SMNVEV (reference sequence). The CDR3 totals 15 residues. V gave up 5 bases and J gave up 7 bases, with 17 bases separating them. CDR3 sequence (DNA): TGTGCCAGCAGTCTTTACGGTCCGGAGGTTGAAAAACTGTTTTTT. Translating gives CASSLYGPEVEKLFF.

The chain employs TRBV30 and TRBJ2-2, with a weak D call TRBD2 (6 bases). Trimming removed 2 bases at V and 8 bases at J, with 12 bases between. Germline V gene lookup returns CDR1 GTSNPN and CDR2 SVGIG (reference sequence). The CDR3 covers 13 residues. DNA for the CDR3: TGTGCCTGGAGTTGGAGGGGTTATGGGGAGCTGTTTTTT. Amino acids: CAWSWRGYGELFF. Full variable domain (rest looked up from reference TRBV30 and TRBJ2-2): SQTIHQWPATLVQPVGSPLSLECTVEGTSNPNLYWYRQAAGRGLQLLFYSVGIGQISSEVPQNLSASRPQDRQFILSSKKLLLSDSGFYLCAWSWRGYGELFFGEGSRLTVL.

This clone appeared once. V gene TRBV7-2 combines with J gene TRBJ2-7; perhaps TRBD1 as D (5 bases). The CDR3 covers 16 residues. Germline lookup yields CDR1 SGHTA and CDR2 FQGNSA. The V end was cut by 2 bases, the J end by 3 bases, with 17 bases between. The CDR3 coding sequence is TGTGCCAGCAGCTTATTAGGGGTGTTCCTCATCTACGAGCAGTACTTC. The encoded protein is CASSLLGVFLIYEQYF.

CDR3 nucleotide sequence: TGTGCCAGCAGCTTCGCGTTTCCAGGACAGCCCTTTAACTATGGCTACACCTTC. Translating gives CASSFAFPGQPFNYGYTF. The chain uses TRBV7-2 and TRBJ1-2; TRBD1 is a possible D gene (6 bases). The V end was cut by 3 bases, the J end by 1 base, with 21 bases between. In germline, CDR1 is SGHTA, CDR2 FQGNSA. The CDR3 totals 18 residues.

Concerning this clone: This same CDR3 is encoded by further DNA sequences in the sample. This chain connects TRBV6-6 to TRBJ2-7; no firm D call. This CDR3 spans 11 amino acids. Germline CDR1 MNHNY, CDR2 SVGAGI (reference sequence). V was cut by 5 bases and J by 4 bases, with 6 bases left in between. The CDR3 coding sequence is TGTGCCAGCAGTCTTACTTACGAGCAGTACTTC. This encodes CASSLTYEQYF.

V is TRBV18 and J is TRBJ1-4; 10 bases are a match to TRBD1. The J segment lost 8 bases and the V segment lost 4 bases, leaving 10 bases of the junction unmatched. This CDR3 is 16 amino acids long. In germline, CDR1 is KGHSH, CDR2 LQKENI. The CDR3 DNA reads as TGTGCCAGCTCACAACGCGACAGGGGGCGCGGAGAAAAACTGTTTTTT. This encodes CASSQRDRGRGEKLFF.

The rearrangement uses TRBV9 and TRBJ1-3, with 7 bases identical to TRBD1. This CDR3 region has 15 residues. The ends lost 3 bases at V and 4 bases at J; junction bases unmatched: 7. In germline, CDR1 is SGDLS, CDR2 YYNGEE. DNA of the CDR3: TGTGCCAGCAGCGACGTCCCGGGACAGGGAAACACCATATATTTT. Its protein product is CASSDVPGQGNTIYF.

DNA for the CDR3: TGTGCCAGCAGCTCCCTGTCTCCCGTTGAGGGGCATCATGCCTACGAGCAGTACTTC. Amino acid sequence: CASSSLSPVEGHHAYEQYF. This chain uses TRBV7-3 with TRBJ2-7; D might be TRBD1 or TRBD2, each matching 5 bases. Germline V gives CDR1 SGHTA, CDR2 FQGTGA. Trimming took 4 bases from V and 2 from J, leaving 27 bases between them. This CDR3 has 19 residues.

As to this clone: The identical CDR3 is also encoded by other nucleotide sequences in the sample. CDR3 sequence reads: CASSERSPYEQYF. The CDR3 bases are TGTGCCAGCAGTGAAAGGTCCCCCTACGAGCAGTACTTC. The V and J genes are TRBV6-1 and TRBJ2-7; D not certain. Germline V gene data show CDR1 as MNHNS and CDR2 as SASEGT. This CDR3 has 13 residues. V lost 2 bases and J lost 2, with 7 bases in between.

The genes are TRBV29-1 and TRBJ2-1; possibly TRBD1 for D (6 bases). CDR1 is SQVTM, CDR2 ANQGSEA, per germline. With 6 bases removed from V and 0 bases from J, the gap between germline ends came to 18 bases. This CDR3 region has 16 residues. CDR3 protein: CSVEHHRVSSYNEQFF. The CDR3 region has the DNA TGCAGCGTCGAACACCACAGGGTCAGCTCCTACAATGAGCAGTTCTTC.

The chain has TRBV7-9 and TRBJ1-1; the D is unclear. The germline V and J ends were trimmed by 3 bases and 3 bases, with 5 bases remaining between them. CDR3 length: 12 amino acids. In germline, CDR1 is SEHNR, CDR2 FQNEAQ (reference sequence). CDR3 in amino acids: CASSFTHTEAFF. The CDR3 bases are TGTGCCAGCAGCTTTACTCACACTGAAGCTTTCTTT.

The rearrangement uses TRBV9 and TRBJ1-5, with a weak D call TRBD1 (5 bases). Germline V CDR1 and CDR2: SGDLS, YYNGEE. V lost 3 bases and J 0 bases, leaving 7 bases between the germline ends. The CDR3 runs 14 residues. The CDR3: CASSGQYSNQPQHF. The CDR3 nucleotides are TGTGCCAGCAGCGGACAGTATAGCAATCAGCCCCAGCATTTT.

The CDR3 reads CASSLWTGEAFF. In DNA, the CDR3 is TGTGCCAGCAGTTTGTGGACAGGAGAAGCTTTCTTT. V and J are TRBV28 and TRBJ1-1, with 7 nucleotides matching TRBD1. The CDR3 has 12 residues. J gave up 8 bases and V 3 bases, and 3 bases lay outside the gene matches. CDR1 is MDHEN, CDR2 SYDVKM, per germline.

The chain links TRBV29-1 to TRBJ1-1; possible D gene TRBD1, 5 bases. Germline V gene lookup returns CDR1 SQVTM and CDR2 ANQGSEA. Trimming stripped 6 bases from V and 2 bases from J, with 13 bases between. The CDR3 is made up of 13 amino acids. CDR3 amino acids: CSVHRRANTEAFF. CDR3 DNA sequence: TGCAGCGTGCACAGGAGGGCAAACACTGAAGCTTTCTTT.

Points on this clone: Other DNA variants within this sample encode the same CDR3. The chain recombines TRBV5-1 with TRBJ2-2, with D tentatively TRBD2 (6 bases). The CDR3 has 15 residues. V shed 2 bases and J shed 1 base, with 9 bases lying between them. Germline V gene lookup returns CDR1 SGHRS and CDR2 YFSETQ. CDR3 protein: CASSFNSGNTGELFF. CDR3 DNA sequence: TGCGCCAGCAGCTTTAATAGCGGGAACACCGGGGAGCTGTTTTTT.

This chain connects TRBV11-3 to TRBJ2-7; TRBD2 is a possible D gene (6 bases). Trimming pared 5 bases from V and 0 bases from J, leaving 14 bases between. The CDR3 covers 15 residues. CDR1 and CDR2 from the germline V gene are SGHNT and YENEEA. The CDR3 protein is CASSRTNLLSYEQYF. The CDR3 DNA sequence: TGTGCCAGCAGCCGGACTAACTTACTCTCCTACGAGCAGTACTTC.

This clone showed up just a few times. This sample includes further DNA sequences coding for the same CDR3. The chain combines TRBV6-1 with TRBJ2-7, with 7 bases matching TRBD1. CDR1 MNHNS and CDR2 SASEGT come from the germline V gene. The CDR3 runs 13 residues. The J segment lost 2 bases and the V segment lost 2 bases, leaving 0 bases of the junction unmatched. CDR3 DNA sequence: TGTGCCAGCAGTGAAAGGGGGCCCTACGAGCAGTACTTC. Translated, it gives CASSERGPYEQYF.

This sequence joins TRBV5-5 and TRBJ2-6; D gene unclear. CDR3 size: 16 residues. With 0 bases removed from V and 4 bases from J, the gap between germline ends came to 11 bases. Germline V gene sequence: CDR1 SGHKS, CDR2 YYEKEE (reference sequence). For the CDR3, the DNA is TGTGCCAGCAGCTTGGCGCTGGGAAAGGGGGCCAACGTCCTGACTTTC. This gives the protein CASSLALGKGANVLTF. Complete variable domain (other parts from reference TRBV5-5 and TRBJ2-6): DAGVTQSPTHLIKTRGQQVTLRCSPISGHKSVSWYQQVLGQGPQFIFQYYEKEERGRGNFPDRFSARQFPNYSSELNVNALLLGDSALYLCASSLALGKGANVLTFGAGSRLTVL.

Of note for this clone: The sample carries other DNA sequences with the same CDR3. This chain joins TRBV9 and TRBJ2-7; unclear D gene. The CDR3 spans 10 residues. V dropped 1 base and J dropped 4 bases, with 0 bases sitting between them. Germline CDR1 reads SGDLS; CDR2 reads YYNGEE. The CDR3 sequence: CASSVYEQYF. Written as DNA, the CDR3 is TGTGCCAGCAGCGTATACGAGCAGTACTTC.

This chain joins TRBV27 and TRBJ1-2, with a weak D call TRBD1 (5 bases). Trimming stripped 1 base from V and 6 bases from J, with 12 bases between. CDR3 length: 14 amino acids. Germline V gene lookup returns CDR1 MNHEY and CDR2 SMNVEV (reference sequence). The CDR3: CASSLLGGTHGYTF. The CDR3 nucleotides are TGTGCCAGCAGTTTATTGGGAGGGACTCATGGCTACACCTTC.

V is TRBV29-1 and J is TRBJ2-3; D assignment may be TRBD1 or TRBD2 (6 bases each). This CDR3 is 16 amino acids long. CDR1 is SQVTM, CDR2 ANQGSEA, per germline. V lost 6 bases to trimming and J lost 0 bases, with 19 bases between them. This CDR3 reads CSVGGWTGPSTDTQYF. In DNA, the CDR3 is TGCAGCGTAGGGGGGTGGACTGGACCCAGCACAGATACGCAGTATTTT.

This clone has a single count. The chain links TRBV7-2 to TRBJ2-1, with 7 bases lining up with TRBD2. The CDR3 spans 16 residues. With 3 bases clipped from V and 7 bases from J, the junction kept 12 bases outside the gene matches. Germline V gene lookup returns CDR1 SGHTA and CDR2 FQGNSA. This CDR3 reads CASSLTGTIIRNEQFF. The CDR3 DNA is TGTGCCAGCAGCTTGACCGGGACTATCATCCGGAATGAGCAGTTCTTC.

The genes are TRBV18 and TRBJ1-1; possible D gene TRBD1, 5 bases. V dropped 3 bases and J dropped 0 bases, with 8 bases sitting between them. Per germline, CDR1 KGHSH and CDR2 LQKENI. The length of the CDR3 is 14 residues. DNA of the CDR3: TGTGCCAGCTCACCGGGGGAACTGAACACTGAAGCTTTCTTT. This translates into CASSPGELNTEAFF.

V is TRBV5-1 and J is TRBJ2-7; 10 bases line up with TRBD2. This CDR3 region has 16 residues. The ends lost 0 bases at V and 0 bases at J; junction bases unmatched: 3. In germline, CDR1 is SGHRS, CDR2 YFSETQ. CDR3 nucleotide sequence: TGCGCCAGCAGCTTGGTAGCGGGAGGTCGCTCCTACGAGCAGTACTTC. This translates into CASSLVAGGRSYEQYF.

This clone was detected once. The CDR3 region has the DNA TGCGCCAGCAGCTTAGGACAGGGGGCTTTCGAAGCTTTCTTT. This gives the protein CASSLGQGAFEAFF. V is TRBV5-1 and J is TRBJ1-1, with 11 nucleotides matching TRBD1. With V trimmed by 2 bases and J by 8 bases, 5 bases remained unmatched. The CDR3 has 14 residues. Germline lookup yields CDR1 SGHRS and CDR2 YFSETQ.

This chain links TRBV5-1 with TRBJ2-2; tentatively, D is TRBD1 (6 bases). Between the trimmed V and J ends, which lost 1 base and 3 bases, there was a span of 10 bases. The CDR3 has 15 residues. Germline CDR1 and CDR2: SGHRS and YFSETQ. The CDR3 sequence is CASSLSGQYTGELFF. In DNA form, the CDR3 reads TGCGCCAGCAGCTTGTCCGGACAGTACACCGGGGAGCTGTTTTTT.